A selection of T cell receptor beta chains follows, all from one sample in a study of cytomegalovirus exposure and HLA in healthy donors. TCRdb keeps only in-frame clones here, not all; method: immunoSEQ multiplex PCR. The sample holds about 230,000 clones, over 65% seen once. Sequencing was done on a sample of PBMCs. These receptors originate from a woman aged 60 to 75 in good health and CMV-seropositive. Each CDR3 is given with its conserved first and last residue. For some rows the clone size is stated as once, few or many, or as a class when expanded; others skip it.

v_call: TRBV6-1
clone_size: .
cdr3_aa: CASSLSGSGPQHF

v_call: TRBV5-8
clone_size: .
cdr3_aa: CASSANRGANYGYTF

v_call: TRBV5-4
clone_size: .
cdr3_aa: CASSTDGGHNEKLFF

v_call: TRBV12-5
clone_size: .
cdr3_aa: CASGVDSSGNTIYF

v_call: TRBV4-1
clone_size: few
cdr3_aa: CASSQIYSGRPGEQYF

v_call: TRBV10-2
clone_size: .
cdr3_aa: CASRGAGGPVNEQFF

v_call: TRBV19
clone_size: once
cdr3_aa: CASSIGRYNEQFF

v_call: TRBV11-3
clone_size: .
cdr3_aa: CASSQDRVGDTQYF

v_call: TRBV18
clone_size: .
cdr3_aa: CASSSIAGVNNEQFF

v_call: TRBV6-1
clone_size: .
cdr3_aa: CASSARDTVDEQYF

v_call: TRBV27
clone_size: .
cdr3_aa: CASSLSHRFGYTF

v_call: TRBV5-1
clone_size: .
cdr3_aa: CASRLVRGDTEAFF

v_call: TRBV30
clone_size: .
cdr3_aa: CAWSLSGSKNIQYF

v_call: TRBV7-9
clone_size: .
cdr3_aa: CASILSVSGELFF

v_call: TRBV19
clone_size: .
cdr3_aa: CASSMDPGGNYGYTF

v_call: TRBV6-1
clone_size: .
cdr3_aa: CASSESRSGIGETQYF

v_call: TRBV4-1
clone_size: once
cdr3_aa: CASGQESGAGELFF

v_call: TRBV7-2
clone_size: .
cdr3_aa: CASSPGLSGNTIYF

v_call: TRBV6-5
clone_size: .
cdr3_aa: CASSYSQGNSPLHF

v_call: TRBV28
clone_size: .
cdr3_aa: CASSLEGGAFKQYF

v_call: TRBV5-1
clone_size: .
cdr3_aa: CASSDPTGTAYGYTF

v_call: TRBV15
clone_size: .
cdr3_aa: CATSRRGMNTEAFF

v_call: TRBV11-2
clone_size: .
cdr3_aa: CASRDRGAQSDEQYF

v_call: TRBV28
clone_size: .
cdr3_aa: CASSLGTSGFQETQYF

v_call: TRBV10-3
clone_size: .
cdr3_aa: CAISARQKNTEAFF

v_call: TRBV5-4
clone_size: .
cdr3_aa: CASRGQGATYEQYF

v_call: TRBV4-2
clone_size: .
cdr3_aa: CASSQVSGGHNEQFF

v_call: TRBV27
clone_size: .
cdr3_aa: CASSGNLRSGYTF

v_call: TRBV7-9
clone_size: once
cdr3_aa: CSSSLDSEAFF

v_call: TRBV5-1
clone_size: .
cdr3_aa: CASNRQGDTGELFF

v_call: TRBV7-9
clone_size: .
cdr3_aa: CASSSGLIEGYTF

v_call: TRBV6-5
clone_size: .
cdr3_aa: CASSYSQGLNTEAFF

v_call: TRBV30
clone_size: .
cdr3_aa: CAWSPDRTGGYSPLHF

v_call: TRBV30
clone_size: once
cdr3_aa: CAWARGGETQYF

v_call: TRBV2
clone_size: few
cdr3_aa: CASSPDRGFGYTF

v_call: TRBV4-3
clone_size: .
cdr3_aa: CASSQEGTLYNEQFF

v_call: TRBV19
clone_size: once
cdr3_aa: CASSHEREIAETQYF